This T cell receptor beta chain emerged from a study of blood T cell repertoires in COVID-19. Study overall: Specimens from acute and convalescent COVID-19 originated in the United States, Italy and Spain. T cells, B-cell-depleted T cells, or PBMCs supplied cDNA or gDNA.

Authors' data handling: Estimation of nucleated cell counts relied on the amplification of reference gene primers. Data came from immunoSEQ multiplex PCR; TCRdb stores just in-frame clones and leaves some out. V and J calls and clone size follow that table, whereas D and trimming were derived from the DNA. Of hundreds of thousands of clones detected, around 88% appear once; the ten largest clones hold over 1.1%. The CDR3 covers 15 residues. Germline V gene data show CDR1 as SNHLY and CDR2 as FYNNEI. Trimming took 5 bases from V and 5 from J; bases not matched to a gene: 7. J is TRBJ2-3 and V is TRBV2, with 10 bases lining up with TRBD1. Sequenced sample: peripheral blood. The sequence was obtained from a man older than 75 with acute or convalescent COVID-19. The DNA of the CDR3 is TGTGCCAGCAGTTCGACAGGGGGCGTTTTAGATACGCAGTATTTT. This sequence encodes CASSSTGGVLDTQYF.